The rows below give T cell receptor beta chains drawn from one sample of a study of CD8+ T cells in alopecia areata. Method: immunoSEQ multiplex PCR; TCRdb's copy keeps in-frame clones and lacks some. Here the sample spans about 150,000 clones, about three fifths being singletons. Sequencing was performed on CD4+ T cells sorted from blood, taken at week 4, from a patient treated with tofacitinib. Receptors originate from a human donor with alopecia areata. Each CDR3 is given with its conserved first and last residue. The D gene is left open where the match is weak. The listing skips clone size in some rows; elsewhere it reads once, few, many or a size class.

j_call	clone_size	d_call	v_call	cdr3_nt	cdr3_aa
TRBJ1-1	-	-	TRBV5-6	TGTGCCAGCAGCTTAGGGGGGCGCGTTGAAGCTTTCTTT	CASSLGGRVEAFF
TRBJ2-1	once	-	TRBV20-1	TGCAGTGCTAGTAATGTCAATGAGCAGTTCTTC	CSASNVNEQFF
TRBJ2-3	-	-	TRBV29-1	TGCAGCGTTGTTGCAGCCACAGATACGCAGTATTTT	CSVVAATDTQYF
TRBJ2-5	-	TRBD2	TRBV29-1	TGCAGCGTTGGACTAGCGGGAGAGACCCAGTACTTC	CSVGLAGETQYF
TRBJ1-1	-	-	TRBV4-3	TGCGCCAGCAGCCAAGAGGGACAACCGAGCGTAGGGGCTTTCTTT	CASSQEGQPSVGAFF
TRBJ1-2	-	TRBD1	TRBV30	TGTGCCTGGAGAACGACAGGGGGAAAGGATGGCTACACCTTC	CAWRTTGGKDGYTF
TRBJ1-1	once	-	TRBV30	TGTGCCTGGACCGGTGGAAGGGGTTCTGAAGCTTTCTTT	CAWTGGRGSEAFF
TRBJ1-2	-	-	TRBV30	TGTGCCTGGAGTGCCCCCGACATCTATGGCTACACCTTC	CAWSAPDIYGYTF
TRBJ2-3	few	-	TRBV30	TGTGCCTTGCAGGGGGGGGCCCGCACAGATACGCAGTATTTT	CALQGGARTDTQYF
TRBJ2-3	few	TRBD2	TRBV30	TGTGCCTGGATACGGCGGGGGAGCACAGATACGCAGTATTTT	CAWIRRGSTDTQYF
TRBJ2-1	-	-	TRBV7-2	TGTGCCAGCAGCTCAGGCTCCTACAATGAGCAGTTCTTC	CASSSGSYNEQFF
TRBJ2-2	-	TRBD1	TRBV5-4	TGTGCCAGCAGCCGCGGGACAGGGGGAAACACCGGGGAGCTGTTTTTT	CASSRGTGGNTGELFF
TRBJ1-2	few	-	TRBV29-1	TGCAGCGTGGACAGTGACAACTATGGCTACACCTTC	CSVDSDNYGYTF
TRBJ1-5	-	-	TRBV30	TGTGCCTGGAGCCAGGGCAGCAATCAGCCCCAGCATTTT	CAWSQGSNQPQHF
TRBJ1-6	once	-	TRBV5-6	TGTGCCAGCAGCTCCGGACCAGGGGCCTATAATTCACCCCTCCACTTT	CASSSGPGAYNSPLHF
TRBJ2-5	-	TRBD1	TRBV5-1	TGCGCCAGCAGCCTTTCCAGCCTACAGGGGGAACAAGAGACCCAGTACTTC	CASSLSSLQGEQETQYF
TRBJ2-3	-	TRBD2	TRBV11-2	TGTGCCAGCAGCTTCCTAGCGGGGGCGAGCACAGATACGCAGTATTTT	CASSFLAGASTDTQYF
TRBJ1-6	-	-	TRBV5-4	TGTGCCAGCAGCTTGGCGGCGAGCTCCTATAATTCACCCCTCCACTTT	CASSLAASSYNSPLHF
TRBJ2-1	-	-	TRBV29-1	TGCAGCGCACCTACGCGGGACAATGAGCAGTTCTTC	CSAPTRDNEQFF
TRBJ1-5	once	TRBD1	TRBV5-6	TGTGCCAGCAGTGGACAGGGGGGCAATCAGCCCCAGCATTTT	CASSGQGGNQPQHF
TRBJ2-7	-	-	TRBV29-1	TGCAGCGGTGGGGCCGCTTCCGGCGAGCAGTACTTC	CSGGAASGEQYF
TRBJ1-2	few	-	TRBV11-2	TGTGCCAGCAGCCCAAATCGGGGGAAGGGCTACACCTTC	CASSPNRGKGYTF
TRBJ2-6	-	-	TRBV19	TGTGCCAGTAGAGGCAGGGTCTCTGGGGCCAACGTCCTGACTTTC	CASRGRVSGANVLTF
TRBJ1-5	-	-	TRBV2	TGTGCCAGCAGTGAAACTAGACAAGGGGTAAGGCCCCAGCATTTT	CASSETRQGVRPQHF
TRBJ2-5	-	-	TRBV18	TGTGCCAGCTCACCCCCCGGGGAGACCCAGTACTTC	CASSPPGETQYF
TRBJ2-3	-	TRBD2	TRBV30	TGTGTCGGGAGGATCATCACAGATACGCAGTATTTT	CVGRIITDTQYF
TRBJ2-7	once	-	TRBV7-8	TGTGCCAGCAGCTTATTCCGGACAGTCGAGCAGTACTTC	CASSLFRTVEQYF
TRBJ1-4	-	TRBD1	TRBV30	TGTGCCTGGAGTGTTCTTCAGGGGGAGACTAATGAAAAACTGTTTTTT	CAWSVLQGETNEKLFF
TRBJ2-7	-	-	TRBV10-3	TGTGCCATCAGTGGGACGTCAAGCTCCTACGAGCAGTACTTC	CAISGTSSSYEQYF
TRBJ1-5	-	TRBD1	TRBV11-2	TGTGCCAGCAGCTTAGTGCAGGGGGGACAGCCCCAGCATTTT	CASSLVQGGQPQHF
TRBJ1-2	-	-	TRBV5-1	TGCGCCAGCAGCCAAGATGCCAACTATGGCTACACCTTC	CASSQDANYGYTF
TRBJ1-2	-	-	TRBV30	TGTGCCTCAGGGTTCTATGGCTACACCTTC	CASGFYGYTF
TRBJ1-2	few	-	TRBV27	TGTGCCAGCAGTCCCGCGGGCGCGCCCTATGGCTACACCTTC	CASSPAGAPYGYTF
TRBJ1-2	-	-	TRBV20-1	TGCAGTGCTCAGGACAGTTCGGGCTACACCTTC	CSAQDSSGYTF
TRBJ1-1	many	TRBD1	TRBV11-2	TGTGCCAGCAGCACAGAGACAGGGAAGGGGACTGAAGCTTTCTTT	CASSTETGKGTEAFF
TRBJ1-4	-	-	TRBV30	TGTGCCTGGAATCGGGGTGCAACTAATGAAAAACTGTTTTTT	CAWNRGATNEKLFF
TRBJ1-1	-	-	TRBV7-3	TGTGCCAGCAGCTTAGGTAGGGGCAACACTGAAGCTTTCTTT	CASSLGRGNTEAFF
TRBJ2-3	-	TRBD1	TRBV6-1	TGTGCCAGCAGACTAACAGGGGATGGTGGAGATACGCAGTATTTT	CASRLTGDGGDTQYF
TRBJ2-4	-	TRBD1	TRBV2	TGTGCCAGCAGCCAAGTCCCGGGACAGGGAAACATTCAGTACTTC	CASSQVPGQGNIQYF
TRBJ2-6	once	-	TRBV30	TGTGCCTGGGACCTAGCGTCTGGGGCCAACGTCCTGACTTTC	CAWDLASGANVLTF
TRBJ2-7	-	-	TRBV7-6	TGTGCCAGCAGCTTGGACCCAGGGCCCCCCTCCTACGAGCAGTACTTC	CASSLDPGPPSYEQYF
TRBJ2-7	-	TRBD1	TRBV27	TGTGCCAGCAGACTGGACAGGGGTTTGGAGCAGTACTTC	CASRLDRGLEQYF
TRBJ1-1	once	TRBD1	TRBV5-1	TGCGCCAGCAGCAAGGACAGGGTGAACACTGAAGCTTTCTTT	CASSKDRVNTEAFF
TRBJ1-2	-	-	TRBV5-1	TGCGCCAGCAGCCCCGCGATCAACTATGGCTACACCTTC	CASSPAINYGYTF
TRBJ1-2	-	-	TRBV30	TGTGCCTGGAGTGTTGGGCATAACTATGGCTACACCTTC	CAWSVGHNYGYTF
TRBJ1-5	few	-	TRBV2	TGTGCCAGCAGGGTTGGGACGGTCAATCAGCCCCAGCATTTT	CASRVGTVNQPQHF